A single sample is the source of the 4 T cell receptor beta chains below, sequenced in a study of blood T cell repertoires in COVID-19. The data were produced by immunoSEQ multiplex PCR, yet TCRdb's version contains in-frame clones alone and is incomplete. The sample lists about 160,000 clones; roughly 84% were seen once. Sequencing was carried out using peripheral blood. The receptors derive from an elderly woman with active or convalescent COVID-19.

The V call is TRBV9, the J call TRBJ2-5, with 11 bases fitting TRBD2. J lost 8 bases, V lost 3 bases, and 15 bases had no gene match. CDR1 and CDR2 (germline): SGDLS, YYNGEE. The CDR3 runs to 17 residues. The CDR3 region is CASSGHGLAGSAITQYF. DNA for the CDR3: TGTGCCAGCAGCGGGCACGGACTAGCGGGTTCCGCCATAACCCAGTACTTC.

This clone has just a few counts. This chain links TRBV6-4 with TRBJ1-5; no clear D gene. The CDR3 is 13 amino acids. Germline V lookup: CDR1 MRHNA, CDR2 SNTAGT. V was clipped by 4 bases and J by 3 bases, with 7 bases between them. The CDR3 nucleotides read TGTGCCAGCAGTGGACACGCCAATCAGCCCCAGCATTTT. Its protein is CASSGHANQPQHF.

A few counts support this clone. This chain links TRBV6-8 with TRBJ2-7; 8 nucleotides agree with TRBD1. Germline V gene data show CDR1 as MNHGY and CDR2 as SAAAGT. The length of the CDR3 is 16 residues. The trim removed 8 bases at V and 0 bases at J, leaving 12 bases unmatched. CDR3 residues: CASPKGGTGSSYEQYF. The DNA for the CDR3 is TGTGCCAGCCCCAAAGGGGGGACAGGTAGCTCCTACGAGCAGTACTTC.

The CDR3 coding sequence is TGTGCCAGCAGCTTAAAGGCGGGGAGGGGTTACAATGAGCAGTTCTTC. Its protein product is CASSLKAGRGYNEQFF. The rearrangement links TRBV7-3 to TRBJ2-1; 7 bases are shared with TRBD2. The trim removed 1 base at V and 4 bases at J, leaving 7 bases unmatched. The CDR3 length is 16 residues. The germline gives CDR1 SGHTA, CDR2 FQGTGA. The full variable domain, rest sourced from reference TRBV7-3 and TRBJ2-1, is GAGVSQTPSNKVTEKGKYVELRCDPISGHTALYWYRQSLGQGPEFLIYFQGTGAADDSGLPNDRFFAVRPEGSVSTLKIQRTERGDSAVYLCASSLKAGRGYNEQFFGPGTRLTVL.